The T cell receptor beta chain under discussion was sequenced for a study of blood T cell repertoires in COVID-19. Looking at the study overall: Samples taken during acute and convalescent COVID-19 were collected in the United States, Italy and Spain. The analysed material was cDNA or gDNA that came from T cells, B-cell-depleted T cells, or PBMCs.

In Seattle, patients joined the study during active infection and were tracked longitudinally. Germline CDR1 SGHRS, CDR2 YFSETQ. V was clipped by 0 bases and J by 14 bases; unmatched bases: 13. This CDR3 region has 15 residues. In the authors' workflow: How many nucleated cells were present was estimated from reference gene primer amplification. Libraries were prepared by immunoSEQ multiplex PCR; TCRdb keeps only in-frame clonotypes and omits some of them. That table furnishes V, J and clone size, whereas the DNA furnished D and trimming. The table lists fewer than 400,000 clones, about nine tenths of them singletons.

The chain carries TRBV5-1 and TRBJ2-1; 8 nucleotides align to TRBD2. The sequencing input was peripheral blood. The receptor comes from a woman between 25 and 40 years old with COVID-19, enrolled during active disease. Written as DNA, the CDR3 is TGCGCCAGCAGCTTGGACGACCGGGAGGGCCGACTGAAGTTCTTC. Translation: CASSLDDREGRLKFF.